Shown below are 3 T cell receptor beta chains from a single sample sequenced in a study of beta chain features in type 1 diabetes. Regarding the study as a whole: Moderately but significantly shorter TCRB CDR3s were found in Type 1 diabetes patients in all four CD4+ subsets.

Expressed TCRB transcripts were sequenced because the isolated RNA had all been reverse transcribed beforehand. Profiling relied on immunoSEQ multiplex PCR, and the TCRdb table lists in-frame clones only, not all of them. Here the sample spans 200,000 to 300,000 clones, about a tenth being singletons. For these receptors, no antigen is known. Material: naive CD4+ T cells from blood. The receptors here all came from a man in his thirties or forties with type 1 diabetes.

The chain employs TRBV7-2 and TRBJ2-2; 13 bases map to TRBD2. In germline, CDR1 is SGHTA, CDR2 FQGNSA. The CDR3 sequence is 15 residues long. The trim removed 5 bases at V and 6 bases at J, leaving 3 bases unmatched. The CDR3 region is CASSQTSGGAGELFF. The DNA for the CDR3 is TGTGCCAGCAGCCAAACTAGCGGGGGGGCCGGGGAGCTGTTTTTT. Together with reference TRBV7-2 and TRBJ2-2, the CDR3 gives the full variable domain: GAGVSQSPSNKVTEKGKDVELRCDPISGHTALYWYRQSLGQGLEFLIYFQGNSAPDKSGLPSDRFSAERTGGSVSTLTIQRTQQEDSAVYLCASSQTSGGAGELFFGEGSRLTVL.

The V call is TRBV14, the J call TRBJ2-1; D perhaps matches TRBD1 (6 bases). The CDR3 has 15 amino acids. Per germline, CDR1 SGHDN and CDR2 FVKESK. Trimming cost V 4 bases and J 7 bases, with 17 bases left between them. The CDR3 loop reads CASSPLGAIGNEQFF. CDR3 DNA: TGTGCCAGCAGCCCCCTGGGGGCGATCGGGAATGAGCAGTTCTTC.

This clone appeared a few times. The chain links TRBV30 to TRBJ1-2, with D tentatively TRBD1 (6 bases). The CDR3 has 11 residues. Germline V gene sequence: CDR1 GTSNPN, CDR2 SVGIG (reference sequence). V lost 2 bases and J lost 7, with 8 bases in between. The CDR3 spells CAWSTGSGYTF. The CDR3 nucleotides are TGTGCCTGGAGTACAGGGTCTGGCTACACCTTC.